This T cell receptor (beta chain) was obtained from a study of cytomegalovirus exposure and HLA in healthy donors. Overall study: Of the donors genotyped, a few hundred in all, about 76% fell in the Caucasian-associated ancestry cluster. The study, taken as a whole, reports: A later analysis showed that HLA-associated TCR beta chains had undergone more clonal expansion than equally common others. Reports indicated that the classifier achieved high specificity and sensitivity in diagnosing cytomegalovirus status.

CDR1 MNHNY and CDR2 SVGAGI come from the germline V gene (reference sequence). The CDR3 has 14 amino acids. V was cut by 6 bases and J by 5 bases, with 16 bases left in between. Both 60 Vbeta primers and 13 Jbeta primers went into the PCR. The assay was immunoSEQ multiplex PCR, and TCRdb's table has in-frame clones only and misses some. The profile covers about 130,000 clones, with roughly four fifths appearing a single time and approximately 6.8% taken by the ten largest. Of note for this clone: No antigen is known for it.

The chain links TRBV6-6 to TRBJ1-1; D may be TRBD1 (5 bases). This clonotype was obtained from a man in his thirties or forties in good health and CMV-seronegative. The specimen sequenced was PBMCs. The CDR3 DNA is TGTGCCAGCAGGGGAAACAGGTTAGGGACTGAAGCTTTCTTT. Amino acids: CASRGNRLGTEAFF.